These 15 T cell receptor beta chains originate from one sample sequenced in a study of shared clonotypes between healthy human individuals. Produced via immunoSEQ multiplex PCR; TCRdb's table is partial and in-frame only. The sample lists 1.6 million or so clones; about 98.5% were seen once. Sequenced material: naive CD4+ T cells sorted from blood. Subset defined: CD45RA+ positively selected. The receptors come from a man aged 25-40 years in good health.

The chain employs TRBV18 and TRBJ1-1; perhaps TRBD1 as D (6 bases). CDR3 length equals 17 residues. Germline assignment: CDR1 KGHSH and CDR2 LQKENI. Trimming stripped 2 bases from V and 6 bases from J, with 22 bases between. CDR3 bases: TGTGCCAGCTCACCAAAAGGGACAAGTCGACTGGGAGCTGAAGCTTTCTTT. This translates into CASSPKGTSRLGAEAFF.

The chain joins TRBV27 to TRBJ1-5; tentatively, D is TRBD1 (6 bases). V gave up 2 bases and J gave up 7 bases, with 12 bases separating them. The CDR3 spans 14 residues. CDR1 and CDR2 (germline): MNHEY, SMNVEV (reference sequence). CDR3 region: CASSLGPGTQPQHF. The CDR3 DNA is TGTGCCAGCAGTTTAGGTCCGGGGACACAGCCCCAGCATTTT.

The J gene is TRBJ2-1, the V gene TRBV27, with a possible D match to TRBD2 (5 bases). Looked up from germline, CDR1 is MNHEY and CDR2 is SMNVEV (reference sequence). This CDR3 is built from 13 residues. V lost 9 bases and J lost 6, with 15 bases in between. The CDR3 DNA follows: TGTGCCAGTTCGAGGGAACCTTTCAATGAGCAGTTCTTC. It is translated as CASSREPFNEQFF.

The chain employs TRBV6-1 and TRBJ2-2; D may be TRBD2 (5 bases). Per germline, CDR1 MNHNS and CDR2 SASEGT. The length of the CDR3 is 17 residues. Trimming shortened V by 8 bases and J by 0 bases, and 19 bases separated the two germline ends. The CDR3 bases are TGTGCCAGCCGTGCGCGGGCCCAATACGCGAACACCGGGGAGCTGTTTTTT. It yields the protein CASRARAQYANTGELFF.

V usage is TRBV15 and J usage is TRBJ2-3; D call uncertain. Trimming took off 1 base at V and 1 base at J, with 9 bases between the two ends. The germline CDR1 and CDR2 sequences are LNHNV and YYDKDF (reference sequence). This CDR3 contains 15 residues. Written as DNA, the CDR3 is TGTGCCACCAGCAGAGCGGCAGTCCGCACAGATACGCAGTATTTT. It translates to CATSRAAVRTDTQYF.

V and J are TRBV7-2 and TRBJ2-1; no firm D call. The ends were cut back, 3 bases at V and 5 bases at J, with 8 bases in the middle. The CDR3 sequence is 13 residues long. Germline assignment: CDR1 SGHTA and CDR2 FQGNSA. CDR3 loop: CASSFLMHNEQFF. CDR3 DNA sequence: TGTGCCAGCAGCTTTCTTATGCACAATGAGCAGTTCTTC.

V usage is TRBV18 and J usage is TRBJ2-1; TRBD2 aligns across 10 bases. CDR1 KGHSH and CDR2 LQKENI come from the germline V gene. The CDR3 is 16 residues long. Unmatched junction bases numbered 4, after V lost 0 bases and J lost 5 bases. CDR3 loop: CASSPPSLAGNNEQFF. CDR3 nucleotides: TGTGCCAGCTCACCACCGTCACTAGCGGGGAACAATGAGCAGTTCTTC.

This chain uses TRBV15 with TRBJ2-7; no firm D call. CDR1 LNHNV and CDR2 YYDKDF come from the germline V gene (reference sequence). CDR3 length: 15 residues. Trimming stripped 5 bases from V and 2 bases from J, with 16 bases between. The CDR3 spells CATSGPGLQTYEQYF. CDR3 in DNA: TGTGCCACCAGCGGACCGGGCCTCCAAACCTACGAGCAGTACTTC.

For this clone: At the DNA level, this CDR3 is encoded by other sequences in the same sample as well. The chain uses TRBV5-1 and TRBJ2-7; D remains ambiguous. Germline V CDR1 and CDR2: SGHRS, YFSETQ. The CDR3 covers 14 residues. Trimming cost V 1 base and J 0 bases, with 8 bases left between them. The CDR3 reads CASSLKGGSYEQYF. CDR3 bases: TGCGCCAGCAGCTTGAAGGGCGGCTCCTACGAGCAGTACTTC.

J is TRBJ2-7 and V is TRBV12-2; the table's D gene call, TRBD2, was not cross checked with the DNA. TRBV12-2 is deemed a pseudogene. The CDR3 runs to 16 residues. The CDR3 coding sequence is TGTGCAAGTCGCTCGGGACTAGCGGGATATCCCTACGAGCAGTACTTC. Protein: CASRSGLAGYPYEQYF.

The chain joins TRBV6-1 to TRBJ2-1; 9 bases agree with TRBD1. Looked up from germline, CDR1 is MNHNS and CDR2 is SASEGT. The junction had 8 bases not matched to a gene; V was cut back by 4 bases and J by 4 bases. CDR3 length: 16 residues. The CDR3 region has the DNA TGTGCCAGCAGTGTACTGGACAGGGGACCTTACAATGAGCAGTTCTTC. The encoded protein is CASSVLDRGPYNEQFF.

This chain joins TRBV29-1 and TRBJ2-7; D is uncertain. The V end lost 0 bases, the J end lost 4 bases, and 7 bases lay between the germline ends. There are 12 residues in the CDR3. The germline V gene has CDR1 SQVTM and CDR2 ANQGSEA. As DNA, the CDR3 is TGCAGCGTTGAAGATTGGAATTACGAGCAGTACTTC. Protein sequence: CSVEDWNYEQYF.

The V and J genes are TRBV11-2 and TRBJ2-7, with 7 positions matching TRBD2. J was trimmed by 3 bases and V by 4 bases; bases with no gene match: 15. The CDR3 runs to 17 residues. Per the germline V gene, CDR1 is SGHAT and CDR2 is FQNNGV. DNA of the CDR3: TGTGCCAGCAGCTCTTCCTCTTGGGAGGGTTTAAGCTACGAGCAGTACTTC. Encoded protein: CASSSSSWEGLSYEQYF.

The V call is TRBV19, the J call TRBJ1-1; 7 bases agree with TRBD1. CDR1 is LNHDA, CDR2 SQIVND, per germline (reference sequence). The CDR3 runs to 13 residues. V gave up 7 bases and J gave up 9 bases; unmatched junction bases: 11. CDR3 loop: CASTLFGGQKAFF. The CDR3 DNA sequence: TGTGCCAGTACATTATTTGGGGGACAGAAAGCTTTCTTT.

The V and J genes are TRBV6-5 and TRBJ1-1; D is uncertain. Germline V lookup: CDR1 MNHEY, CDR2 SVGAGI. V gave up 2 bases and J gave up 0 bases, with 7 bases separating them. The CDR3 has 14 amino acids. CDR3 DNA: TGTGCCAGCAGTTACGAGGGATTGAACACTGAAGCTTTCTTT. It encodes CASSYEGLNTEAFF.